The present TCR beta chain was sequenced within a study of T-cell reconstitution after alpha-beta-depleted transplantation in children. The authors prepared the TCRbeta library with unique molecular identifiers. TCRdb re-analysed the PCR reads in MiXCR, keeping a single row per CDR3 protein. This table holds around 410,000 distinct CDR3 sequences, about a tenth found once. The specimen was PBMCs from the stem cell graft donor, collected from the stem cell graft. This receptor was obtained from a human donor who donated a stem cell graft to a child with acute myeloid leukemia.

The CDR3 spells CSLRTGSYNEQFF. The CDR3 region has the DNA TGCAGCCTAAGGACAGGGTCCTACAATGAGCAGTTCTTC. The J gene is TRBJ2-1, the V gene TRBV29-1, with 8 bases lining up with TRBD1. V shed 8 bases and J 1 base; nucleotides not matched to a gene: 4. CDR3 length: 13 residues. CDR1 is SQVTM and CDR2 is ANQGSEA in the germline V gene.